Below are 13 T cell receptor beta chains sequenced from a single sample in a study of blood T cell repertoires in COVID-19. This table comes from immunoSEQ multiplex PCR, and its TCRdb copy is limited to in-frame clones, with some not included. The sample carries under 130,000 clones, roughly 79% recorded once. Specimen: peripheral blood. The origin of the receptors is an older woman with acute or convalescent COVID-19.

This chain joins TRBV10-2 and TRBJ1-5; D unclear. V was clipped by 5 bases and J by 7 bases, with 12 bases between them. The CDR3 length is 13 residues. Germline V gene lookup returns CDR1 WSHSY and CDR2 SAAADI. CDR3: CASSRILLQPQHF. CDR3 sequence (DNA): TGCGCCAGCAGTAGAATCCTACTCCAGCCCCAGCATTTT.

This clone showed up just once. The chain couples TRBV11-1 to TRBJ2-7, with D perhaps matching TRBD2 (5 bases). Trimming removed 5 bases at V and 5 bases at J, with 19 bases between. The CDR3 contains 15 residues. Germline CDR1 reads SGHAT; CDR2 reads FQDESV (reference sequence). The CDR3 bases are TGTGCCAGCAGCCCTAACCGGCTAGCACCCAACGAGCAGTACTTC. Its translation is CASSPNRLAPNEQYF.

The chain has TRBV19 and TRBJ2-6, with 8 bases that match TRBD1. The germline V gene has CDR1 LNHDA and CDR2 SQIVND (reference sequence). The CDR3 runs 15 residues. With V trimmed by 5 bases and J by 1 base, 1 base remained unmatched. The CDR3 sequence is CASSGQGSGANVLTF. CDR3 nucleotides: TGTGCCAGTAGTGGACAGGGTTCTGGGGCCAACGTCCTGACTTTC. Drawing the rest from reference TRBV19 and TRBJ2-6, the complete variable domain is DGGITQSPKYLFRKEGQNVTLSCEQNLNHDAMYWYRQDPGQGLRLIYYSQIVNDFQKGDIAEGYSVSREKKESFPLTVTSAQKNPTAFYLCASSGQGSGANVLTFGAGSRLTVL.

Only a few counts were recorded for this clone. The chain has TRBV19 and TRBJ1-1; 8 bases map to TRBD1. The V gene's germline CDR1 is LNHDA and CDR2 SQIVND (reference sequence). This CDR3 contains 17 residues. V dropped 5 bases and J dropped 2; count of bases not matched to a gene: 13. The DNA for the CDR3 is TGTGCCAGTAGTCAGGAGACAGGGGTTCATCTAAACACTGAAGCTTTCTTT. Translating it yields CASSQETGVHLNTEAFF.

The rearrangement links TRBV5-6 to TRBJ1-3, with D uncertain. Trimming shortened V by 3 bases and J by 0 bases, and 10 bases separated the two germline ends. Germline assignment: CDR1 SGHDT and CDR2 YYEEEE. The CDR3 totals 15 residues. Written as DNA, the CDR3 is TGTGCCAGCAGCTCCCGCCGGGACTCTGGAAACACCATATATTTT. It codes for CASSSRRDSGNTIYF.

V and J are TRBV28 and TRBJ2-1; perhaps TRBD1 as D (5 bases). Germline CDR1 is MDHEN and CDR2 is SYDVKM. Trimming pared 0 bases from V and 4 bases from J, leaving 16 bases between. The CDR3 is made up of 17 amino acids. CDR3 protein: CASSLWDLARGYNEQFF. Here the CDR3 DNA reads TGTGCCAGCAGTTTATGGGATTTGGCTAGGGGATACAATGAGCAGTTCTTC.

This chain uses TRBV6-2 or TRBV6-3 with TRBJ2-3; the D gene is possibly TRBD1 (5 bases). The V and J ends lost 6 bases and 4 bases respectively, with 11 bases between them. The CDR3 runs 13 residues. In germline, CDR1 is MNHEY, CDR2 SVGEGT. CDR3 DNA: TGTGCCAGCAGCAGGACCAGGGCAGATACGCAGTATTTT. Its protein product is CASSRTRADTQYF.

This chain connects TRBV25-1 to TRBJ2-5, with D possibly being TRBD1 (5 bases). CDR3 length: 15 residues. The V end was cut by 5 bases, the J end by 3 bases, with 16 bases between. The germline gives CDR1 MGHDK, CDR2 SYGVNS. CDR3 sequence (DNA): TGTGCCAGCAGTTCCCTCGGACACCACAAAGAGACCCAGTACTTC. The encoded protein is CASSSLGHHKETQYF.

The V and J genes are TRBV6-4 and TRBJ2-5; tentative D call: TRBD2 (7 bases). This CDR3 is 16 amino acids long. The V end lost 2 bases, the J end lost 5 bases, and 18 bases lay between the germline ends. Per the germline V gene, CDR1 is MRHNA and CDR2 is SNTAGT. The CDR3 nucleotides read TGTGCCAGCAGTGACGAAATGACGGGGGGCGAGGAGACCCAGTACTTC. This translates into CASSDEMTGGEETQYF.

The chain recombines TRBV9 with TRBJ2-1; 11 nucleotides agree with TRBD2. With 2 bases clipped from V and 6 bases from J, the junction kept 1 base outside the gene matches. From germline, CDR1 is SGDLS and CDR2 YYNGEE. The CDR3 extends over 14 amino acids. The chain's CDR3 is CASSVSGRVNEQFF. The CDR3 DNA reads TGTGCCAGCAGCGTTAGCGGGAGGGTCAATGAGCAGTTCTTC.

The chain couples TRBV2 to TRBJ1-1, with 8 bases identical to TRBD1. With 7 bases clipped from V and 1 base from J, the junction kept 2 bases outside the gene matches. Germline CDR1 reads SNHLY; CDR2 reads FYNNEI. The CDR3 is made up of 13 amino acids. The chain's CDR3 is CASIRGQNTEAFF. The DNA for the CDR3 is TGTGCCAGCATCAGGGGGCAGAACACTGAAGCTTTCTTT.

This clone was counted a few times. The V and J genes are TRBV7-8 and TRBJ1-5; weak D call: TRBD1 (5 bases). Trimming stripped 2 bases from V and 0 bases from J, with 11 bases between. The CDR3 extends over 16 amino acids. CDR1 and CDR2 from the germline V gene are SGHVS and FQNEAQ. In nucleotides, the CDR3 is TGTGCCAGCAGCTTAAGTCAGGGCTATAGCAATCAGCCCCAGCATTTT. Amino acids: CASSLSQGYSNQPQHF.

CDR3 DNA sequence: TGTGCCAGCAGGATTGGGGGGGCTTCGGGAAACACCATATATTTT. It is translated as CASRIGGASGNTIYF. The chain is built from TRBV2 and TRBJ1-3, with TRBD1 as a possible D gene (6 bases). V was cut by 6 bases and J by 4 bases, with 16 bases left in between. There are 15 residues in the CDR3. Germline V gives CDR1 SNHLY, CDR2 FYNNEI.